This TCR beta chain stems from a study of T-cell reconstitution after alpha-beta-depleted transplantation in children. TCRbeta library construction was performed incorporating unique molecular identifiers. TCRdb itself ran the PCR reads through MiXCR, one entry per CDR3 protein. This table holds about 500,000 distinct CDR3 sequences, roughly 33% found once. This clonotype was counted a few times. This CDR3 has 13 amino acids. Looked up from germline, CDR1 is MNHNS and CDR2 is SASEGT. Unmatched junction bases numbered 3, after V lost 11 bases and J lost 0 bases. Sample: PBMCs from the stem cell graft donor, taken from the stem cell graft. The chain employs TRBV6-1 and TRBJ2-1; 8 nucleotides align to TRBD2. The clonotype was recovered from a human donor who donated a stem cell graft to a child with aplastic anemia. The DNA of the CDR3 is TGTGCCCAACTAGCGGACTCCTACAATGAGCAGTTCTTC. It encodes CAQLADSYNEQFF.